This section outlines one T cell receptor beta chain sequence together with its context. This entry is derived from a study of OX40 agonist ivuxolimab in advanced cancers. V gave up 11 bases and J gave up 2 bases; unmatched junction bases: 5. CDR1 is LNHDA and CDR2 is SQIVND in the germline V gene (reference sequence). This CDR3 is built from 12 residues. Libraries were prepared by immunoSEQ multiplex PCR; TCRdb keeps only in-frame clonotypes and omits some of them. The sample carries roughly 70,000 clones, 70% to 90% recorded once. This specimen was CD4+ or CD8+ T cells sorted from blood, taken in a trial of the OX40 agonist ivuxolimab. This receptor was obtained from an adult with an advanced solid tumor such as melanoma, head and neck, liver or kidney cancer. This chain uses TRBV19 with TRBJ1-2; 7 bases are shared with TRBD1. Written as DNA, the CDR3 is TGTGCCTCGACAGGGAACAACTATGGCTACACCTTC. Amino acids: CASTGNNYGYTF.